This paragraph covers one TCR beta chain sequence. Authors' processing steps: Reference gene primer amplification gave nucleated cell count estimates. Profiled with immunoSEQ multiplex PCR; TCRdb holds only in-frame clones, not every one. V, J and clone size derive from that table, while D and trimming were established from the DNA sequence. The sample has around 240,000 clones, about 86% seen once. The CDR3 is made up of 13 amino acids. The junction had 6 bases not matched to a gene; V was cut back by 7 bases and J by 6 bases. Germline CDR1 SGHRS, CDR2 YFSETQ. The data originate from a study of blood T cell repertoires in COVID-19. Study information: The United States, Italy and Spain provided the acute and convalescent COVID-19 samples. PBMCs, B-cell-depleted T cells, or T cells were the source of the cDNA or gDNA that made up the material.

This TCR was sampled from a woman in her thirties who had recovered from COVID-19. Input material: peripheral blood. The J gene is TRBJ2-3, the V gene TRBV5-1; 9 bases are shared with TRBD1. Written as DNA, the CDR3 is TGCGCCAGCCACTTGGACAGGGGTGATACGCAGTATTTT. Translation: CASHLDRGDTQYF.